The rows below give T cell receptor beta chains drawn from one sample of a study of neurological immune-mediated disorders. TCRdb re-called the 5' RACE reads through MiXCR, storing one row per CDR3 protein. Here the sample spans tens of thousands of distinct CDR3 sequences, roughly 4.5% being singletons. Sequenced input: PBMCs. The receptor set was obtained from a man aged 30 to 39 with multiple sclerosis. Both conserved end residues are trimmed from each CDR3. Clone size is given for some rows only: seen once, a few or many times, or a class if the clone is expanded.

CDR3 protein | clone size | J gene | V gene
ASGVDSGELF | many | TRBJ2-2 | TRBV6-1
ASSSWQARNTGELF | many | TRBJ2-2 | TRBV7-9
SAKGLAGDPPDTQY | many | TRBJ2-3 | TRBV20-1
AIRARPSIVYGYT | many | TRBJ1-2 | TRBV10-3
ASSLFGGNYGYT | many | TRBJ1-2 | TRBV5-5
ASSAPRRGWELF | NA | TRBJ2-2 | TRBV2
SALIALGGRGYT | many | TRBJ1-2 | TRBV20-1
ASIGGLSNYGYT | many | TRBJ1-2 | TRBV2
ASSRRETQY | NA | TRBJ2-5 | TRBV7-6
ASSVSDGPYGYT | NA | TRBJ1-2 | TRBV5-1
ASSLPGGNTEAF | few | TRBJ1-1 | TRBV7-9
ASNRWGTGRKEAF | many | TRBJ1-1 | TRBV19
ASSLFNTDTQY | many | TRBJ2-3 | TRBV7-2
SAPGQGNTIY | NA | TRBJ1-3 | TRBV20-1
ASSSGQGAGYGYT | NA | TRBJ1-2 | TRBV5-1
ASSAGGWNTEAF | many | TRBJ1-1 | TRBV9
ATSAGPTNEKLF | NA | TRBJ1-4 | TRBV24-1
ASSQARDGLNGYT | many | TRBJ1-2 | TRBV4-1
SARDRLGQETQY | many | TRBJ2-5 | TRBV20-1
ASSQVPRGRGYGYT | many | TRBJ1-2 | TRBV4-1
ASSLVGGAGDEAF | NA | TRBJ1-1 | TRBV7-9
ASSLSDRAGGYT | many | TRBJ1-2 | TRBV27
ASSLDPGVDSPLH | many | TRBJ1-6 | TRBV5-1
ASSLGQGIYEQY | many | TRBJ2-7 | TRBV5-1
ASSPQDASYEQY | many | TRBJ2-7 | TRBV5-1